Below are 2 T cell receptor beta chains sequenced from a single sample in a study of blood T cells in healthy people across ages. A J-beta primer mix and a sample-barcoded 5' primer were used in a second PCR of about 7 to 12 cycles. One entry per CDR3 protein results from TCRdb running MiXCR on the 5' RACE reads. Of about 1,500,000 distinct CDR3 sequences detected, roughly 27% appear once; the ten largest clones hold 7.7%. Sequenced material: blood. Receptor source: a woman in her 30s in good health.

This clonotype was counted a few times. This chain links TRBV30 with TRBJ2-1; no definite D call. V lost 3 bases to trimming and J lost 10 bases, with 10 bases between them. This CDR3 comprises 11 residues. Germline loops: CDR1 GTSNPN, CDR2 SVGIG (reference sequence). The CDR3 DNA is TGTGCCTGGAGCCTTCTTAACGAGCAGTTCTTC. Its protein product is CAWSLLNEQFF.

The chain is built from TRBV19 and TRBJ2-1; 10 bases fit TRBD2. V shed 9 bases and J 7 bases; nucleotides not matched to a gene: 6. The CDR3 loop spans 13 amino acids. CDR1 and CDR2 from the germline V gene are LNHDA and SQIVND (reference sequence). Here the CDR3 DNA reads TGTGCCAGCCTAGCGGGAGACTGGAATGAGCAGTTCTTC. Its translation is CASLAGDWNEQFF.